Here is one TCR beta chain with its context. The data were produced by immunoSEQ multiplex PCR, yet TCRdb's version contains in-frame clones alone and is incomplete. The repertoire includes roughly 75,000 clones, over 80% of them detected once, and around 3% sits in the top ten. With 5 bases clipped from V and 12 bases from J, the junction kept 9 bases outside the gene matches. Germline V gives CDR1 SGHNT, CDR2 YENEEA. The CDR3 has 13 residues. The data originate from a study of cytomegalovirus exposure and HLA in healthy donors. This clonotype originated in a man aged 30 to 45 in good health and CMV-seronegative. The sample taken for sequencing was PBMCs. This chain links TRBV11-3 with TRBJ2-7; 11 positions match TRBD1. The CDR3 here is CASSQDRGRSVYF. CDR3 in DNA: TGTGCCAGCAGCCAGGACAGGGGGCGTTCAGTGTACTTC.